The present T cell receptor (beta chain) was sequenced within a study of identical twins. Whole-study results and caveats: Weaker excess twin sharing was seen among beta out-of-frame sequences. There is a chance that invariant MAIT and iNKT cells partially muddied zero-insertion analyses.

In germline, CDR1 is LGHNA, CDR2 YSLEER. This CDR3 is built from 17 residues. Trimming cost V 0 bases and J 1 base, with 13 bases left between them. Only healthy Caucasians were enrolled as donors. MiXCR, applied by TCRdb to the 5' RACE reads, yields one record per CDR3 protein. The sample includes under 300,000 distinct CDR3 sequences, around 8.8% of them seen just once. This clonotype was recorded many times. The antigen is unknown. This sample was also put to use in a study of yellow fever vaccine responses in identical twins. That source adds: After vaccination, twins' T cell response reportedly seemed partly convergent, partly personalized.

The clonotype was recovered from a woman between 18 and 29 years old in good health. The chain joins TRBV4-3 to TRBJ2-1; D perhaps matches TRBD2 (6 bases). Sequenced sample: CD8+ T cells sorted from blood. CDR3 in DNA: TGCGCCAGCAGCCAAGATCGCTGGCGGGGATCCTACAATGAGCAGTTCTTC. It codes for CASSQDRWRGSYNEQFF.